A single sample gave rise to the 5 T cell receptor beta chains below, sequenced in a study of CD8 T cells in Susac syndrome (dated by TCRdb to between 2018 and 2021). The library was made by the immunoSEQ multiplex PCR assay. RNA was extracted using the RNeasy kit, and roughly 0.5 to 1 ug of the RNA was reverse transcribed with random hexamers. The public reads were reanalyzed by TCRdb: fastp trimming at Q25, MiXCR alignment, in-frame beta chains only. Rows are combined by CDR3 protein, so each entry shows the most common genes and DNA. This sample is represented by a few hundred thousand distinct CDR3 sequences; 95% of them were singletons. Just over 0.08% of the sample is taken by the ten largest. The sequenced sample consisted of CD4+ T cells from PBMCs. All receptors come from a human donor with multiple sclerosis.

V is TRBV12-3 or TRBV12-4 and J is TRBJ1-5; D ambiguous. Trimming shortened V by 5 bases and J by 2 bases, and 13 bases separated the two germline ends. The CDR3 is made up of 15 amino acids. The CDR3 spells CASSPAGSGNQPQHF. Here the CDR3 DNA reads TGTGCCAGCAGTCCCGCCGGGAGTGGCAATCAGCCCCAGCATTTT.

The gene calls are TRBV7-8 and TRBJ2-3; D perhaps matches TRBD1 (6 bases). CDR3 length equals 17 residues. Trimming took 1 base from V and 0 from J, leaving 14 bases between them. Per the germline V gene, CDR1 is SGHVS and CDR2 is FQNEAQ. The CDR3 sequence: CASSLVTQGTSTDTQYF. As DNA, the CDR3 is TGTGCCAGCAGCTTAGTCACACAGGGCACTAGCACAGATACGCAGTATTTT.

The rearrangement joins TRBV11-2 to TRBJ2-1; weak D call: TRBD1 (6 bases). CDR3 length: 13 residues. In germline, CDR1 is SGHAT, CDR2 FQNNGV. V lost 0 bases and J 10 bases, leaving 10 bases between the germline ends. The CDR3 is CASSLDQGREQFF. DNA for the CDR3: TGTGCCAGCAGCTTAGATCAGGGGCGGGAGCAGTTCTTC.

The chain links TRBV12-3 or TRBV12-4 to TRBJ2-1, with D perhaps TRBD2 (6 bases). The CDR3 runs 13 residues. Trimming pared 5 bases from V and 9 bases from J, leaving 14 bases between. The CDR3 DNA sequence: TGTGCCAGCAGTCCCCTAGCGTTTGGTGAGCAGTTCTTC. As protein: CASSPLAFGEQFF.

V and J are TRBV6-2 or TRBV6-3 and TRBJ2-1, with D hard to call. The CDR3 is 13 amino acids. With 0 bases removed from V and 9 bases from J, the gap between germline ends came to 9 bases. Germline-derived CDR1 and CDR2 are MNHEY and SVGEGT. The CDR3 DNA is TGTGCCAGCAGTTACTCGAATGGCGGTGAGCAGTTCTTC. Its protein product is CASSYSNGGEQFF.